This T cell receptor (beta chain) originates from a study of blood T cells in healthy people across ages (dated by TCRdb to the mid-2010s). About the full investigation: In model experiments, template switching captured about one uniquely barcoded TCR beta cDNA molecule for every two T cells. Donors were grouped into four age groups: young (average roughly 15 years), middle-aged (39), aged (over 55) and long-lived (about 90). The study analyzed two additional independent replicas of 1 million unique cDNA reads from the same blood draw for two donors, one aged 18 to 30 and one aged 80 or older. To avoid experimental bias, donors of different ages were spread randomly across the sequencing lanes. To track age-related changes in TCR beta repertoire diversity, the study relied on deep sequencing normalized with unique cDNA molecular identifiers.

Library preparation employed 5' RACE. The reads were generated on an Illumina HiSeq 2500. A second PCR of roughly 7 to 11 cycles was run with a J-beta primer mix and a sample-barcoded 5' primer. A template-switch 5' adaptor carrying 12 random nucleotides introduced a unique molecular identifier onto each TCR beta cDNA molecule. Each sample yielded at least 3 million CDR3-containing paired-end reads. The Mint cDNA synthesis kit, primed by a TRBC-specific oligonucleotide, was used to synthesize first-strand cDNA from all RNA. After uracil-DNA glycosylase treatment, a first 18-cycle PCR used universal primers M1SS and BC2_uni_R on all cDNA. The original pipeline was this. Normalization of each sample was performed by random selection of 1 million high-quality reads, each carrying a distinct molecular identifier. Instead of being binned into consensus sequences, reads that shared molecular identifiers were thrown out. MiTCR, with a Q25 quality threshold and the strictest error-elimination algorithm, was used for CDR3 identification, clonotype clustering and error correction. A nonparametric unseen species model with Euler transformation was used to estimate lower-bound total TCR beta diversity. TCRdb applied fastp at Q25 and MiXCR to the public reads, then kept only in-frame beta chains. Under each unique CDR3 protein, matching rows form one entry showing the most common genes and DNA. The authors' filters were not applied to this entry. Recorded for this sample are 630,000 or so distinct CDR3 sequences; about 30% of them occurred a single time. The top ten clonotypes cover approximately 15% of the sample.

Points on this clonotype: Its cognate antigen has yet to be identified. A much larger clone lies a single base off, so this may be a read error.

Broad study findings and their caveats: A strong correlation was found between observed TCR beta diversity and the percentage of naive T cells measured by flow cytometry. As age increased, observed TCR beta diversity per million T cells dropped in a roughly linear way, and a significant reduction was already evident by age 40. Because the CMV infection status of the donors was unknown, age-related changes in expanded clonotypes may potentially have been confounded. Estimates of total diversity based on one million sequenced T cells were considered lower bounds and underestimates. Conclusive comparison of naive and antigen-experienced compartments was prevented by the profiling of bulk unsorted PBMCs. The long-lived group showed more naive CD4+ T cells, fewer expanded clones and increased TCR diversity than the aged group, suggesting age selection.

Counted from cysteine to phenylalanine, this CDR3 has 15 amino acids. CDR3 DNA is the only sequence kept; it has 45 bases, read in frame from the first base. Deletion took 4 bases off V and 10 bases off J, with a span of 21 bases between the germline ends. The germline V gene gives CDR1 as SGDLS and CDR2 as YYNGEE. The roughly 37 donors, aged roughly 6 to 95 years, were systemically healthy Caucasian individuals from Russia. Each donor gave approximately 9.4 milliliters of peripheral blood, drawn into EDTA-treated Vacutainer tubes. Ficoll-Paque density-gradient centrifugation was used to isolate PBMCs, with at least 6.5 million per sample. Trizol reagent was used to extract total RNA from the PBMCs, yielding at least 5 micrograms per sample. Naive CD45RAhigh/CD27high T cell percentages were measured by flow cytometry on a PBMC aliquot from every donor.

The sequence joins TRBV9 to TRBJ2-1, with TRBD1 perhaps the D gene, on 6 matching bases. Material: blood. The receptor comes from a woman of 80 years or more in good health. Donor details come from another sample of the same person, matched by shared clones. CDR3 protein: CASSNRAGEPYEQFF. The DNA sequence is as follows: TGTGCCAGCAGCAATAGGGCAGGGGAGCCCTACGAGCAGTTCTTC.